The table lists the clone carrying this TCR beta chain with many counts. The antigen is not known. In TCRdb, the 5' RACE reads were re-called with MiXCR into one record per CDR3 protein. The table has 200,000 to 300,000 distinct CDR3 sequences, 3.6% seen once; the top ten hold under 20%. This sample was taken from a study of T cells after yellow fever vaccination. At the level of the study: In the case of low-cell-number fractions, SMART-Seq v4 Ultra Low Input was used for preparation. Findings of the study overall: FACS-sorted repertoires could contain abundant clonotypes contaminating from the bulk population.

Trimming pared 6 bases from V and 2 bases from J, leaving 14 bases between. This CDR3 spans 14 amino acids. The chain recombines TRBV12-3 or TRBV12-4 with TRBJ2-7; either TRBD1 or TRBD2 may supply D (5 bases each). The TCR sequence derives from a young man who received the YFV17D yellow fever vaccine. Material: PBMCs, obtained 15 days after the yellow fever booster vaccination. The CDR3 DNA reads as TGTGCCAGCAGACTAGGTGACAGCGCCTACGAGCAGTACTTC. Encoded protein: CASRLGDSAYEQYF.